This T cell receptor beta chain was profiled in a study of T cell changes during pregnancy in multiple sclerosis. Measured with immunoSEQ multiplex PCR; TCRdb has only the in-frame clones, and not every one. The table has about 39,000 clones, 85% to 95% seen once. Germline V gene lookup returns CDR1 MGHDK and CDR2 SYGVNS. This CDR3 is built from 15 residues. The V end lost 0 bases, the J end lost 3 bases, and 11 bases lay between the germline ends. This rearrangement joins TRBV25-1 to TRBJ1-1; D not certain. Source: CD4+ T cells from peripheral blood mononuclear cells, taken after pregnancy. The clonotype originates from a female donor with multiple sclerosis, enrolled in a pregnancy study. CDR3 residues: CASSEYSRPDTEAFF. CDR3 bases: TGTGCCAGCAGTGAATATTCCAGGCCGGACACTGAAGCTTTCTTT.